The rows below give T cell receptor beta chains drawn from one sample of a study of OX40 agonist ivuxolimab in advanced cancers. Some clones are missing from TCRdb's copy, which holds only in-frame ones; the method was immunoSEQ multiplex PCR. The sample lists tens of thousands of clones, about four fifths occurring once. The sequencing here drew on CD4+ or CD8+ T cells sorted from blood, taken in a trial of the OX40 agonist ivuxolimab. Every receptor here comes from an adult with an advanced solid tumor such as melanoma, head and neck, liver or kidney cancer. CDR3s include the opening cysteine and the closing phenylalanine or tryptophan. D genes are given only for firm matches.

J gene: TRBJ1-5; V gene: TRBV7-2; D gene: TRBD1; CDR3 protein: CASSPGTGGEQPQHF
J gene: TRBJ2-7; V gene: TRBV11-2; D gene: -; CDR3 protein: CASSLYYEQYF
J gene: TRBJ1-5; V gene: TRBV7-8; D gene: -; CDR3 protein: CASSFLQGLGPQHF
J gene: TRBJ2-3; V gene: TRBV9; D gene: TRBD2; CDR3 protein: CASSVTTSGYLLDTQYF
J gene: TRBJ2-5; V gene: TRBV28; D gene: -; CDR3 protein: CASSFLGVETQYF
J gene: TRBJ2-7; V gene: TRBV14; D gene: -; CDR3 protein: CASSQRGEVIYEQYF
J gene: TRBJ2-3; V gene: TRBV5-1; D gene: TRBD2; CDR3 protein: CASSLVTGGSDTQYF
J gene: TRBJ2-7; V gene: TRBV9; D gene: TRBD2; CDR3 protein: CASSVGSGISYEQYF
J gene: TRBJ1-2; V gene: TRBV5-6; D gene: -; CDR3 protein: CASSLGVGGRGYTF
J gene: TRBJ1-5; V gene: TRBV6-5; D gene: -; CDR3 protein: CASSYGPEGNQPQHF
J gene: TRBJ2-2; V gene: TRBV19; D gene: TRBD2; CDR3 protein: CASRNLGLAGGTGELFF
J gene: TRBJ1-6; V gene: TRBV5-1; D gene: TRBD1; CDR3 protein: CASSMGDRAGSPLHF
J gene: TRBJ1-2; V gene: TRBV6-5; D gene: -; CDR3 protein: CASRMTVNYGYTF
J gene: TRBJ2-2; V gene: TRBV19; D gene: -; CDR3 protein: CASNLLASGELFF
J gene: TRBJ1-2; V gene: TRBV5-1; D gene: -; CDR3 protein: CASSLWTEANYGYTF
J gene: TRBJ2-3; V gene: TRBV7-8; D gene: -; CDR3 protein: CASSLVMGRGTDTQYF
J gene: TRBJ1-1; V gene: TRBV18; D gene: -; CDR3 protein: CASSHSDRNTEAFF
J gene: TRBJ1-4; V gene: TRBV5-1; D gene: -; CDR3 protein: CASSEGSTNEKLFF
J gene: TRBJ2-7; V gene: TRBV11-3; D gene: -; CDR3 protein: CASSLGRGYEQYF
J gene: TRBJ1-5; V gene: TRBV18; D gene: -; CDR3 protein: CASSPGGAGQPQHF
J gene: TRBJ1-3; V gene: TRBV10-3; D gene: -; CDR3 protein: CAISGRGTSGNTIYF
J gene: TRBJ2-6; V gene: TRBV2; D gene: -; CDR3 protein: CASSPGVSGANVLTF
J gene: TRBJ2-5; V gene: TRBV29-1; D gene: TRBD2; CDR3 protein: CSVGGGGSLQETQYF
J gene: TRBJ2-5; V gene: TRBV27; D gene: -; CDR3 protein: CASSSWGRKETQYF
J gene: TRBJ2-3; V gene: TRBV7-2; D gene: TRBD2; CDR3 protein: CASSLAGSRGDTDTQYF
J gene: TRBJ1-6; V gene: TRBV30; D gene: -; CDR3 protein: CAWNLPKISPLHF